This TCR beta chain is from a study of cytomegalovirus exposure and HLA in healthy donors. Overall study results and limits: With later analysis, a missense DCLRE1C variant became linked to TCR beta V- and J-gene trimming.

The PCR contained 60 Vbeta and 13 Jbeta primers. Sequencing used immunoSEQ multiplex PCR; TCRdb keeps in-frame clones, though not all of them. The data contain about 110,000 clones, nearly 80% of them singletons. This CDR3 contains 15 residues. The V and J ends lost 0 bases and 5 bases, in that order; junction bases with no gene match: 4. Germline V gene lookup returns CDR1 SGDLS and CDR2 YYNGEE. Note on this clone: Its target is unknown.

The sequence came from a woman under 40 in good health and CMV-seronegative. The chain links TRBV9 to TRBJ2-5; 10 bases are a match to TRBD1. Sequencing used PBMCs. The CDR3 spells CASSVEGQGRETQYF. For the CDR3, the DNA is TGTGCCAGCAGCGTAGAGGGACAGGGGAGGGAGACCCAGTACTTC.